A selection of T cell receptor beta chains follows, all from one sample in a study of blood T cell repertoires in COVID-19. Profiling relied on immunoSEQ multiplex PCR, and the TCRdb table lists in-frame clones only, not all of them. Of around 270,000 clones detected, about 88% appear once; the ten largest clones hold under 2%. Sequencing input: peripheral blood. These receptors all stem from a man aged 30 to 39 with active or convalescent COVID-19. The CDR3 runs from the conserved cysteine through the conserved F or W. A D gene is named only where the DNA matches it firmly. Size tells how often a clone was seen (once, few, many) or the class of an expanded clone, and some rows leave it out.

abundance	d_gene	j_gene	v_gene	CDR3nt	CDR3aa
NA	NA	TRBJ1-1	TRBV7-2	TGTGCCAGCAGCTTAGTACAGGTCAACACTGAAGCTTTCTTT	CASSLVQVNTEAFF
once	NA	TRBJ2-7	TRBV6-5	TGTGCCAGCAGCGCGAGCGGGTACTCCTACGAGCAGTACTTC	CASSASGYSYEQYF
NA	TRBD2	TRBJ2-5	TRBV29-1	TGCAGCGTTGGGCGAGGGACTAGCGGGGGAGGAGAGACCCAGTACTTC	CSVGRGTSGGGETQYF
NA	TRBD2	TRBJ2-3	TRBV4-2	TGTGCCAGCAGCCAAGATCTTCCTAGCGGGGGCACAGATACGCAGTATTTT	CASSQDLPSGGTDTQYF
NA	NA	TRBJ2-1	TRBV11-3	TGTGCCAGCAGCTTAGTGAGTCTCTACAATGAGCAGTTCTTC	CASSLVSLYNEQFF
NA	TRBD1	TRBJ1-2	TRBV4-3	TGCGCCAGCAGCCCCTTCCGGACAGGGGTCAGCGGCTACACCTTC	CASSPFRTGVSGYTF
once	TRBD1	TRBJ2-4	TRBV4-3	TGCGCCAGCAGCCACCTAGTCCAGGGGGCGATCTGCATTCAGTACTTC	CASSHLVQGAICIQYF
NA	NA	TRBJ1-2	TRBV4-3	TGCGCCAGCAGCCAAGATCAATCAGGGGATGAAGGCTACACCTTC	CASSQDQSGDEGYTF
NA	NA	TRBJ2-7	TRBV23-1	TGCGCCAGCAGTCAGATGGGTGGGGACAAAGGCTACGAGCAGTACTTC	CASSQMGGDKGYEQYF
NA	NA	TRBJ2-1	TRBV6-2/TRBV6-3	TGTGCCAGCAGTTCGACAGGTCCTAGCTCCTACAATGAGCAGTTCTTC	CASSSTGPSSYNEQFF
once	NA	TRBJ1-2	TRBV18	TGTGCCAGCTCACCACGAGTTCTCGAGAACTATGGCTACACCTTC	CASSPRVLENYGYTF
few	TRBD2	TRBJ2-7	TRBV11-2	TGTGCCAGCAGCTCACCCGACCTCCTAGCGGGGGACTTC	CASSSPDLLAGDF
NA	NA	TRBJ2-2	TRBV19	TGTGCCAGTAGTATCCAGGGGAACACCGGGGAGCTGTTTTTT	CASSIQGNTGELFF
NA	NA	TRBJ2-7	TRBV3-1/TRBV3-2	TGTGCCAGCAGCCAAGGCGGTCTCCGCGAGCAGTACTTC	CASSQGGLREQYF
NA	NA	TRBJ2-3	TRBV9	TGTGCCAGCAGCGCCCCTAGAAAAACTTACTTCGCAGACACAGATACGCAGTATTTT	CASSAPRKTYFADTDTQYF
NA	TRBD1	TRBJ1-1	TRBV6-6	TGTGCCAGCAAAGGGACAGGGAGAAGGAGCACTGAAGCTTTCTTT	CASKGTGRRSTEAFF
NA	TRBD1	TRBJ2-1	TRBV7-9	TGTGCCAGCAGCCGTAGGACAGGGGCCACCAACAATGAGCAGTTCTTC	CASSRRTGATNNEQFF
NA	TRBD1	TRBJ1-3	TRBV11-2	TGTGCCAGCAGCCGCTCGACAGGGAACTCTGGAAACACCATATATTTT	CASSRSTGNSGNTIYF
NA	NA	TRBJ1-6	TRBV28	TGTGCCAGCAGTCACCGCATGGAGGGTCCTTACCTCCACTTT	CASSHRMEGPYLHF
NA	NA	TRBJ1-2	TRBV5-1	TGCGCCAGCAGCGGAGAGACGGGGAGGGCAGGTCCGTACTTC	CASSGETGRAGPYF
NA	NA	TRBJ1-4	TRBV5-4	TGTGCCAGCAGTTGGGCTAATGGAATAGAACTGTTTTTT	CASSWANGIELFF
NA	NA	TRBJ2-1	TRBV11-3	TGTGCCAGCAGCCTCTGGTCAGGTGTAGGCAATGAGCAGTTCTTC	CASSLWSGVGNEQFF
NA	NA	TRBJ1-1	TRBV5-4	TGTGCCAGCAGCTTGGGAGATGAAGCTTTCTTT	CASSLGDEAFF
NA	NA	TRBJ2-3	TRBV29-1	TGCAGCGTTGAAGAGGGGACAAGAAGCACAGATACGCAGTATTTT	CSVEEGTRSTDTQYF
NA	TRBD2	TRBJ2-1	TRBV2	TGTGCCAGCAGCCCAACTAGCGGGGGGGCCGTGGAGCAGTTCTTC	CASSPTSGGAVEQFF
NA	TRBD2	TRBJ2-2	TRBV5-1	TGCGCCAGCAGCTTGGCCGGACTAGCGGGGGGGCCGTTGACCGGGGAGCTGTTTTTT	CASSLAGLAGGPLTGELFF
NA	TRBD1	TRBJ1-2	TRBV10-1	TGCGCCAGCAGTGATGGACAGGGATTGCGCGGCTACACCTTC	CASSDGQGLRGYTF
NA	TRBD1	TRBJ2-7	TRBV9	TGTGCCAGCAGCGGATCCGGGACAGGGAACTACGAGCAGTACTTC	CASSGSGTGNYEQYF
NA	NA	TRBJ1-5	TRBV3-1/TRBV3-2	TGTGCCAGCAGCCAACAGGCCCTAAATCAGCCCCAGCATTTT	CASSQQALNQPQHF
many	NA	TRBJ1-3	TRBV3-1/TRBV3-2	TGTGCCAGCAGCCGTCTGGCCGGACAGAAGGTTGGAAACACCATATATTTT	CASSRLAGQKVGNTIYF
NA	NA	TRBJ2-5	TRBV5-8	TGTGCCAGCGGGGGGTACCAAGAGACCCAGTACTTC	CASGGYQETQYF
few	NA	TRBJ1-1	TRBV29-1	TGCAGCGTTCAGGGCTCCACTGAAGCTTTCTTT	CSVQGSTEAFF
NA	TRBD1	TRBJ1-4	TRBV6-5	TGTGCCAGCAGTTACGAGGGACAGGGCGGAAAACTGTTTTTT	CASSYEGQGGKLFF
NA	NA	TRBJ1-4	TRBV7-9	TGTGCCAGCAGCTTGGGGCCCGAGCCCAATGAAAAACTGTTTTTT	CASSLGPEPNEKLFF